This T cell receptor beta chain stems from a study of blood T cells in healthy people across ages. Together with a sample-barcoded 5' primer, a J-beta primer mix was included in a second PCR lasting about 6 to 11 cycles. One entry per CDR3 protein results from TCRdb running MiXCR on the 5' RACE reads. This table holds more than 1,400,000 distinct CDR3 sequences, about 40% found once. Each sample used at least 6 million PBMCs. Germline-derived CDR1 and CDR2 are MNHEY and SVGAGI. This CDR3 comprises 13 residues. The V end was cut by 4 bases, the J end by 6 bases, with 7 bases between. The chain combines TRBV6-5 with TRBJ1-6; D ambiguous. Sequencing was performed on blood. The TCR was taken from a young woman in good health. The CDR3 region is CASSLSLNSPLHF. The CDR3, as DNA: TGTGCCAGCAGTTTGAGTCTTAATTCACCCCTCCACTTT.